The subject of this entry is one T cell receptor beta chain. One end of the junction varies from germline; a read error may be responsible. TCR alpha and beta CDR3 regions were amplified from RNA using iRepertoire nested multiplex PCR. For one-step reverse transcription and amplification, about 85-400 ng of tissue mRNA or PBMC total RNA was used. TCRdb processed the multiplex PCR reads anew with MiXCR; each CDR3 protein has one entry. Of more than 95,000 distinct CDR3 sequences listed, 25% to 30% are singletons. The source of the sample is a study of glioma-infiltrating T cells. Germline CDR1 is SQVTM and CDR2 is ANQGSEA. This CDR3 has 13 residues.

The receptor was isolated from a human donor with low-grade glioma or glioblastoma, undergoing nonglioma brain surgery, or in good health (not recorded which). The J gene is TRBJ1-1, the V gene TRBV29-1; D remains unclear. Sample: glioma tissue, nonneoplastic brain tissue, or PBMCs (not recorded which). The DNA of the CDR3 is TGCAGCGTTGAACGGGCCATGAACACTGAAACTTTCTTT. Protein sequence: CSVERAMNTETFF.